Each of the 5 T cell receptor beta chains below was sequenced from the same sample in a study of blood T cell repertoires in COVID-19. Using immunoSEQ multiplex PCR, the repertoire was profiled, and TCRdb retains in-frame clones only, with some absent. The table lists over 150,000 clones, around 85% of them singletons. The sequenced sample was peripheral blood. These receptors were taken from a man aged 65 to 85 with active or convalescent COVID-19.

Only a few counts were recorded for this clone. V usage is TRBV5-5 and J usage is TRBJ1-4; 8 nucleotides align to TRBD1. This CDR3 is 15 amino acids long. Trimming at V came to 4 bases and at J to 8 bases, leaving 10 bases not matched to a gene. Germline V lookup: CDR1 SGHKS, CDR2 YYEKEE (reference sequence). CDR3 sequence (DNA): TGTGCCAGCAGCACCTACAGGGGGTCATACGAAAAACTGTTTTTT. Residues: CASSTYRGSYEKLFF. The full variable domain, rest sourced from reference TRBV5-5 and TRBJ1-4, is DAGVTQSPTHLIKTRGQQVTLRCSPISGHKSVSWYQQVLGQGPQFIFQYYEKEERGRGNFPDRFSARQFPNYSSELNVNALLLGDSALYLCASSTYRGSYEKLFFGSGTQLSVL.

The gene calls are TRBV3-1 (or the pseudogene TRBV3-2) and TRBJ2-7, with 7 nucleotides matching TRBD1. The germline V gene encodes CDR1 LGHDT and CDR2 YNNKEL (reference sequence). The V segment lost 4 bases and the J segment 4 bases; nucleotides outside the gene matches: 10. This CDR3 region has 15 residues. The CDR3 DNA sequence: TGTGCCAGCAGCCCAACCAGGACAGGCATTTACGAGCAGTACTTC. It specifies CASSPTRTGIYEQYF.

The chain couples TRBV6-4 to TRBJ1-2, with D unclear. Per germline, CDR1 MRHNA and CDR2 SNTAGT. Trimming took off 3 bases at V and 4 bases at J, with 3 bases between the two ends. The CDR3 spans 11 residues. CDR3 amino acids: CASSDSYGYTF. CDR3 sequence (DNA): TGTGCCAGCAGTGATAGCTATGGCTACACCTTC.

The chain combines TRBV7-9 with TRBJ1-3; possible D gene TRBD1, 5 bases. V was cut by 6 bases and J by 4 bases, with 19 bases left in between. The CDR3 covers 16 residues. Germline V gives CDR1 SEHNR, CDR2 FQNEAQ (reference sequence). CDR3 sequence reads: CASSHASGGRGNTIYF. The DNA of the CDR3 is TGTGCCAGCAGTCACGCTTCCGGGGGAAGAGGAAACACCATATATTTT.

This chain links TRBV6-2 or TRBV6-3 with TRBJ2-5; D might be TRBD2 (6 bases). The CDR3 runs 14 residues. Trimming removed 6 bases from V and 6 bases from J, with 17 bases in between. The V gene's germline CDR1 is MNHEY and CDR2 SVGEGT. The CDR3 protein is CASSFSRGLKTQYF. CDR3 bases: TGTGCCAGCAGCTTCTCGCGGGGATTGAAGACCCAGTACTTC.